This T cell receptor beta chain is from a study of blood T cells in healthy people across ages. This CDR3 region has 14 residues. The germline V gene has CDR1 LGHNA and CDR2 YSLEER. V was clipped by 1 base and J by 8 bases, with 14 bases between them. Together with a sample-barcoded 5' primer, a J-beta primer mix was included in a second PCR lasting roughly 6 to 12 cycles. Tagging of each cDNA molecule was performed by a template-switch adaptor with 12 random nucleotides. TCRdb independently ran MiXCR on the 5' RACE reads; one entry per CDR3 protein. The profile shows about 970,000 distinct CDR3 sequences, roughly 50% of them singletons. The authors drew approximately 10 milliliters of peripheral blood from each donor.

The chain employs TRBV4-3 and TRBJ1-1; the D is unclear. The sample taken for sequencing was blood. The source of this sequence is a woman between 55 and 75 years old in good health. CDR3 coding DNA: TGCGCCAGCAGCCAAGGACCGGCCGGTACCGAAGCTTTCTTT. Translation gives CASSQGPAGTEAFF.